This TCR beta chain emerged from a study of vaccination and CD4 T cells after COVID-19. On the study more broadly: Convalescents were six males and four females, two of them Hispanic. Cells were stimulated with overlapping spike peptides from SARS-CoV-2, HCoV-NL63, HCoV-OC43 and HCoV-229E.

The germline V and J ends were trimmed by 6 bases and 7 bases, with 15 bases remaining between them. Per germline, CDR1 SQVTM and CDR2 ANQGSEA. The CDR3 extends over 12 amino acids. This clonotype was seen a handful of times. Antigen specificity is unknown. Treatment of the sample: approximately nine-day PBMC culture with coronavirus spike peptide pools or control peptides (ViraFEST assay). ViraFEST used peptide pools to expand antigen-specific T cells, then sequenced TCRs. Cultured CD4+ T-cell DNA underwent Oncomine TCR Beta short-read sequencing. The source of extracted genomic DNA was cultured CD4+ T cells. TCRdb ran MiXCR on the PCR reads and lists one entry per CDR3 protein. The sample shows about 4,400 distinct CDR3 sequences, about 37% of them seen only once.

Sequenced here: CD4+ T cells from blood, cultured in vitro, sampled after SARS-CoV-2 vaccination. The TCR comes from a human donor who had recovered from COVID-19. The gene calls are TRBV29-1 and TRBJ1-2; no reliable D call. CDR3 residues: CSVDQSSGGYTF. Here the CDR3 DNA reads TGCAGCGTCGACCAGTCCTCAGGTGGCTACACCTTC.